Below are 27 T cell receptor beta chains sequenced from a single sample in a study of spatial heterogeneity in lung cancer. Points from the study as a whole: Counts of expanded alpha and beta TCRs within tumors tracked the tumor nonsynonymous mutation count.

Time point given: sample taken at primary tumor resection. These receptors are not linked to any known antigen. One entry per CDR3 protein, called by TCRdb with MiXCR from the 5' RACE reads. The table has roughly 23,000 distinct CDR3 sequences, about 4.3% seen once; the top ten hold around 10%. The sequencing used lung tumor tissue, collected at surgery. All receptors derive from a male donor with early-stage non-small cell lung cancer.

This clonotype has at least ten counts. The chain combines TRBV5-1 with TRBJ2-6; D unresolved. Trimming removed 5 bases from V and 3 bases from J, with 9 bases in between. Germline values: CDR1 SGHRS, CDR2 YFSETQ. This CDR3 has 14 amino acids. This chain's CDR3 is CASRHGDGANVLTF. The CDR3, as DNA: TGCGCCAGCAGACATGGGGATGGGGCCAACGTCCTGACTTTC.

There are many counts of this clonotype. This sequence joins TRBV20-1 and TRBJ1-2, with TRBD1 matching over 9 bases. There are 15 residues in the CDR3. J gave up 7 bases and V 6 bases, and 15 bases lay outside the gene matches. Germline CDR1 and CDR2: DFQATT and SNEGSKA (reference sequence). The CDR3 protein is CSASLTPNRGLGYTF. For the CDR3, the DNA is TGCAGTGCCTCATTGACACCGAACAGGGGGCTTGGCTACACCTTC.

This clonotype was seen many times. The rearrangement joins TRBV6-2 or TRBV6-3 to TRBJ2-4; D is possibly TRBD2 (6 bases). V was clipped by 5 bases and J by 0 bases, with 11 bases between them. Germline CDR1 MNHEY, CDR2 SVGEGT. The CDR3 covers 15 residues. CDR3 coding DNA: TGTGCCAGCAGTAGGAGGGCCGAAGCCAAAAACATTCAGTACTTC. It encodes CASSRRAEAKNIQYF.

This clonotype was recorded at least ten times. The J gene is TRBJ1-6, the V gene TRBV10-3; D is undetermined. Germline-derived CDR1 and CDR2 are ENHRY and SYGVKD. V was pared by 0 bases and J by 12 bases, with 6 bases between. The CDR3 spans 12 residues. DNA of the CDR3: TGTGCCATCAGTGAGTCGCGATTACCCCTCCACTTT. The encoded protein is CAISESRLPLHF.

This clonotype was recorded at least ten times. The CDR3 nucleotides read TGTGCCAGCAGTTCCCGGAGCACTAGCGGATACAATGAGCAGTTCTTC. Translating gives CASSSRSTSGYNEQFF. The chain employs TRBV27 and TRBJ2-1, with 8 bases matching TRBD2. CDR1 and CDR2 (germline): MNHEY, SMNVEV (reference sequence). The CDR3 sequence is 16 residues long. V dropped 4 bases and J dropped 4; count of bases not matched to a gene: 9.

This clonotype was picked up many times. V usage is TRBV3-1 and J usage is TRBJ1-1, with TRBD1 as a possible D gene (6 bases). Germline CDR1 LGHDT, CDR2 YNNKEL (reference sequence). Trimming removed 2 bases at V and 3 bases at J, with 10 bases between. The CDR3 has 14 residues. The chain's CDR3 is CASSQRGADTEAFF. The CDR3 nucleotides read TGTGCCAGCAGCCAACGGGGGGCGGACACTGAAGCTTTCTTT. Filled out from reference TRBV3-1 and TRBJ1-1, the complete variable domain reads DTAVSQTPKYLVTQMGNDKSIKCEQNLGHDTMYWYKQDSKKFLKIMFSYNNKELIINETVPNRFSPKSPDKAHLNLHINSLELGDSAVYFCASSQRGADTEAFFGQGTRLTVV.

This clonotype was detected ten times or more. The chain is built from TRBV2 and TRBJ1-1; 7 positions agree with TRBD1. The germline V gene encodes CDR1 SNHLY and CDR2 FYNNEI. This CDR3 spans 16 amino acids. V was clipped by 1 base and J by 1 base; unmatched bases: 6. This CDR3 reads CASSEGKGGTNTEAFF. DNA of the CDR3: TGTGCCAGCAGTGAAGGCAAAGGGGGCACGAACACTGAAGCTTTCTTT.

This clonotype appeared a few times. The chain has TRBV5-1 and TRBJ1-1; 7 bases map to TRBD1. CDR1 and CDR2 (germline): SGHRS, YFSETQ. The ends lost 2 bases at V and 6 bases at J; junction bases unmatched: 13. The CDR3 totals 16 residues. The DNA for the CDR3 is TGCGCCAGCAGCTTCGGACAGGTGGACGGGTGGGCTGAAGCTTTCTTT. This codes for CASSFGQVDGWAEAFF.

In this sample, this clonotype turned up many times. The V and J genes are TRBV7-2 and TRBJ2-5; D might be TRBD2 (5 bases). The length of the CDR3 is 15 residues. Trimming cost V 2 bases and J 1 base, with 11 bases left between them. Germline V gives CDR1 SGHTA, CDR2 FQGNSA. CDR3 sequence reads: CASSLQADVQETQYF. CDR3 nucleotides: TGTGCCAGCAGCTTACAAGCGGATGTCCAAGAGACCCAGTACTTC. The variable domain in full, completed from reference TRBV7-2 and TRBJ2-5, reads GAGVSQSPSNKVTEKGKDVELRCDPISGHTALYWYRQSLGQGLEFLIYFQGNSAPDKSGLPSDRFSAERTGGSVSTLTIQRTQQEDSAVYLCASSLQADVQETQYFGPGTRLLVL.

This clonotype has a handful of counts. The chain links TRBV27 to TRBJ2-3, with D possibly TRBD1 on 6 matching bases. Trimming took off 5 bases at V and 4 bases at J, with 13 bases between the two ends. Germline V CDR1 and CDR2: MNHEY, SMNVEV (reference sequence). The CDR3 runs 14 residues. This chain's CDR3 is CASSARKGADTQYF. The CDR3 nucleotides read TGTGCCAGCAGTGCGAGAAAGGGGGCAGATACGCAGTATTTT.

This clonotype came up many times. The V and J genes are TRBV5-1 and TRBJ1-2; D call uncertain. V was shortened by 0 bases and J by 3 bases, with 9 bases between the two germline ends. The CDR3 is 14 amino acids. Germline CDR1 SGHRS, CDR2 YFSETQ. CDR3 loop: CASSLVVPDYGYTF. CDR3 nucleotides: TGCGCCAGCAGCTTGGTGGTCCCCGACTATGGCTACACCTTC. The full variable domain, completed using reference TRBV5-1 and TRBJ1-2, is KAGVTQTPRYLIKTRGQQVTLSCSPISGHRSVSWYQQTPGQGLQFLFEYFSETQRNKGNFPGRFSGRQFSNSRSEMNVSTLELGDSALYLCASSLVVPDYGYTFGSGTRLTVV.

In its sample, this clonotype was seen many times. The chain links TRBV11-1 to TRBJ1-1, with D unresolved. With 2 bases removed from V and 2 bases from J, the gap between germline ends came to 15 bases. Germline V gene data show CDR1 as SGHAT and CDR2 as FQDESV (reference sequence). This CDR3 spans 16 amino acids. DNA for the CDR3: TGTGCCAGCAGCTTATATCTCCAGGCAGGTAACACTGAAGCTTTCTTT. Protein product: CASSLYLQAGNTEAFF.

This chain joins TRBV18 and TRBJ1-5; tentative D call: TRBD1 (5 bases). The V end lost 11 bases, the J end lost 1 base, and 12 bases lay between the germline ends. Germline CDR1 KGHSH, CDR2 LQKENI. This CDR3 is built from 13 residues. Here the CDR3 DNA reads TGTGCCTCGCAGGGATCCAGCAATCAGCCCCAGCATTTT. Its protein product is CASQGSSNQPQHF.

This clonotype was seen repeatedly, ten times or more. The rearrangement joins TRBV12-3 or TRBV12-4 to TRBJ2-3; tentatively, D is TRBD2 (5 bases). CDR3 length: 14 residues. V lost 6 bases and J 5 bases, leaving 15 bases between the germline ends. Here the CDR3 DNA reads TGTGCCAGCAGGAGGGTTATGCTCCAAGATACGCAGTATTTT. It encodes CASRRVMLQDTQYF.

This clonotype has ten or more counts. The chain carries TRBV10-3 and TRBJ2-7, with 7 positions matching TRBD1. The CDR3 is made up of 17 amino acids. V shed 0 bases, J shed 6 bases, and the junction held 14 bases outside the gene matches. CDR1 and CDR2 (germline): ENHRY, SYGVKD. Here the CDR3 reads CAISESNWGSTGLEQYF. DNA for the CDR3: TGTGCCATCAGTGAGTCAAACTGGGGCTCGACAGGGCTCGAGCAGTACTTC.

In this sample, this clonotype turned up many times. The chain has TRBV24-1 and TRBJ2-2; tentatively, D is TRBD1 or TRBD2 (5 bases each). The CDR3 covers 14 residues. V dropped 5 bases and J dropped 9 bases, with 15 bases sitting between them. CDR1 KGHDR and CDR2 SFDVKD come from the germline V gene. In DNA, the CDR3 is TGTGCCACCAGTGGTACGCCAGGGAGTTGGGAGCTGTTTTTT. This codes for CATSGTPGSWELFF.

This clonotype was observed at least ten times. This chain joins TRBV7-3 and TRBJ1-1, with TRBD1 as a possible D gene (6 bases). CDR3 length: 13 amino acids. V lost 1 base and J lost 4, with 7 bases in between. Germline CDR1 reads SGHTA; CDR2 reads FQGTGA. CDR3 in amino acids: CASSLKGGTEAFF. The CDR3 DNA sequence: TGTGCCAGCAGCTTAAAAGGGGGCACTGAAGCTTTCTTT.

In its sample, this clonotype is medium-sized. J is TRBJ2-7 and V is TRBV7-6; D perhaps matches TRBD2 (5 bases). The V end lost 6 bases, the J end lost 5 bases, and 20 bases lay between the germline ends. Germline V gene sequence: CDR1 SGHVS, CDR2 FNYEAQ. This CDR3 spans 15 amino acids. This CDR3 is CASSQAVTGFHEQYF. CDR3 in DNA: TGTGCCAGCAGTCAGGCAGTCACGGGGTTCCACGAGCAGTACTTC.

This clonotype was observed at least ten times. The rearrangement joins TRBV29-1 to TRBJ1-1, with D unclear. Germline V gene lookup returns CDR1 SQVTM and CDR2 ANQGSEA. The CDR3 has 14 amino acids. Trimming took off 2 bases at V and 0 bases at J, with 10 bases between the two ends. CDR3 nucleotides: TGCAGCGTTGAATGGGGTAAAATGAACACTGAAGCTTTCTTT. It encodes CSVEWGKMNTEAFF. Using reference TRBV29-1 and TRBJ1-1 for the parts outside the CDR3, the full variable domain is SAVISQKPSRDICQRGTSLTIQCQVDSQVTMMFWYRQQPGQSLTLIATANQGSEATYESGFVIDKFPISRPNLTFSTLTVSNMSPEDSSIYLCSVEWGKMNTEAFFGQGTRLTVV.

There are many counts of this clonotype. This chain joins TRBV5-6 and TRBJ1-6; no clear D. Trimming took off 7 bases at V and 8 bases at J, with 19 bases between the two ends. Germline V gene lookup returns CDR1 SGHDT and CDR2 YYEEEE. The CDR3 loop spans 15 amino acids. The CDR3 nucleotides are TGTGCCAGCCGGCTGTGGTCGGGTGTATATTCACCCCTCCACTTT. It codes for CASRLWSGVYSPLHF.

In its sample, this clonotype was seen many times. The CDR3 reads CASSSVAHYEQYF. In nucleotides, the CDR3 is TGTGCCAGCAGCTCCGTAGCTCACTACGAGCAGTACTTC. The chain carries TRBV7-9 and TRBJ2-7; D is ambiguous. Germline values: CDR1 SEHNR, CDR2 FQNEAQ (reference sequence). V dropped 4 bases and J dropped 3 bases, with 10 bases sitting between them. The CDR3 loop spans 13 amino acids.

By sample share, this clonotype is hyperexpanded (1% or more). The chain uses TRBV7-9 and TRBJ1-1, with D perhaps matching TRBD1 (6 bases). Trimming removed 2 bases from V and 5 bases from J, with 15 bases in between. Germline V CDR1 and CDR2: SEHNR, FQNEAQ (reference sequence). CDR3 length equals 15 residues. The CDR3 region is CASSLSSGVKTEAFF. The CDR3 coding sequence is TGTGCCAGCAGCTTATCTTCAGGGGTCAAAACTGAAGCTTTCTTT.

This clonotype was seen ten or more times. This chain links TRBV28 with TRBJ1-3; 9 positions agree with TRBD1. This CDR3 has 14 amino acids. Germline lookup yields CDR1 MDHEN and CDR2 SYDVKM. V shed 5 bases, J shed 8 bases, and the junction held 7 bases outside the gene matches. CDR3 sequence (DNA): TGTGCCAGCAGTCCCCGGGACAGGGTGGACACCATATATTTT. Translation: CASSPRDRVDTIYF.

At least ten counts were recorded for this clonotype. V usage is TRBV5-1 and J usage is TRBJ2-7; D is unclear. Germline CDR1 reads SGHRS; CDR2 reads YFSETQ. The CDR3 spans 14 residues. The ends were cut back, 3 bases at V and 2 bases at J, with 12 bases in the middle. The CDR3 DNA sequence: TGCGCCAGCAGCTCTAGGCCCCCTACCTACGAGCAGTACTTC. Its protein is CASSSRPPTYEQYF.

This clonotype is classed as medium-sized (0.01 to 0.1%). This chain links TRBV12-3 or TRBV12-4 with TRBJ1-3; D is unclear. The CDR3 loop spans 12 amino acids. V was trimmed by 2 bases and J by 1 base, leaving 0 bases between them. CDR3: CASSLSGNTIYF. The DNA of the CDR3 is TGTGCCAGCAGTTTATCTGGAAACACCATATATTTT.

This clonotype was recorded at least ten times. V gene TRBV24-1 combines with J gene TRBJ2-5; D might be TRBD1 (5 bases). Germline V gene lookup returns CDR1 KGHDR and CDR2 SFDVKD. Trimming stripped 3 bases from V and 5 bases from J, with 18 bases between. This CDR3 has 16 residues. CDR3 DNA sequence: TGTGCCACCAGTGATGTCCAGGGCAGCCGCACCGAGACCCAGTACTTC. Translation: CATSDVQGSRTETQYF.

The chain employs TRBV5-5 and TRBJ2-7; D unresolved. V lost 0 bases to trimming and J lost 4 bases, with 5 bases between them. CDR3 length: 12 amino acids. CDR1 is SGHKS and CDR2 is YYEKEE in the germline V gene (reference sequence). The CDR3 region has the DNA TGTGCCAGCAGCTTGGCCTTTTACGAGCAGTACTTC. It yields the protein CASSLAFYEQYF.